The 7 T cell receptor beta chains below all came from one sample that was sequenced in a study of blood T cells in healthy people across ages. Combining a sample-barcoded 5' primer with a J-beta primer mix, a second PCR ran for roughly 7 to 12 cycles. TCRdb processed the 5' RACE reads anew with MiXCR; each CDR3 protein has one entry. The sample has about 570,000 distinct CDR3 sequences, about a quarter seen once; the top ten hold about 3.3%. This sample was shared with a second study, whose subject was T cells of mothers and their children.

Sequenced input: blood. Receptors originate from a boy aged 2 to 9 in good health.

This clonotype was picked up a small number of times. This sequence joins TRBV4-1 and TRBJ1-2; 10 nucleotides match TRBD1. Germline V gene sequence: CDR1 MGHRA, CDR2 YSYEKL. The CDR3 has 15 residues. J lost 5 bases, V lost 0 bases, and 3 bases had no gene match. CDR3 sequence reads: CASSQEPGQGYGYTF. In nucleotides, the CDR3 is TGCGCCAGCAGCCAAGAACCGGGACAGGGGTATGGCTACACCTTC.

This clonotype was seen a handful of times. The V and J genes are TRBV4-3 and TRBJ2-5; 11 bases agree with TRBD2. The CDR3 loop spans 17 amino acids. Germline assignment: CDR1 LGHNA and CDR2 YSLEER. After removal of 0 bases from V and 9 bases from J, the junction contained 12 bases not matched to a gene. CDR3 bases: TGCGCCAGCAGCCAAGAATTGAGAATAGCGGGAGGGAGGGCCCAGTACTTC. As protein: CASSQELRIAGGRAQYF.

This clonotype has a single count. The gene calls are TRBV7-9 and TRBJ2-1; 8 nucleotides align to TRBD2. V was clipped by 1 base and J by 7 bases; unmatched bases: 9. Germline-derived CDR1 and CDR2 are SEHNR and FQNEAQ (reference sequence). CDR3 length equals 16 residues. The CDR3, as DNA: TGTGCCAGCAGCTTAGAACCGGGAGGGCCAGAAAATGAGCAGTTCTTC. Protein sequence: CASSLEPGGPENEQFF. The full variable domain, its missing parts supplied by reference TRBV7-9 and TRBJ2-1, is DTGVSQNPRHKITKRGQNVTFRCDPISEHNRLYWYRQTLGQGPEFLTYFQNEAQLEKSRLLSDRFSAERPKGSFSTLEIQRTEQGDSAMYLCASSLEPGGPENEQFFGPGTRLTVL.

The rearrangement joins TRBV12-3 or TRBV12-4 to TRBJ2-2; no clear D gene. The CDR3 spans 14 residues. Deletions cut 3 bases from V and 3 bases from J, with 8 bases between. CDR3 bases: TGTGCCAGCAGTTTCGTCCCTTACACCGGGGAGCTGTTTTTT. Translating gives CASSFVPYTGELFF.

This clonotype was found a few times. A read error may be the cause here, since a much bigger clone is one base away. The CDR3 DNA reads TGCAGCATTCCGGGCCGACAAAACTATGGCTACACCTTC. As protein: CSIPGRQNYGYTF. The V gene is TRBV29-1, the J gene TRBJ1-2, with D uncertain. This CDR3 is built from 13 residues. Trimming took off 8 bases at V and 2 bases at J, with 15 bases between the two ends. The germline CDR1 and CDR2 sequences are SQVTM and ANQGSEA.

This clonotype was counted a few times. CDR3 residues: CASSQGAGGSGANVLTF. The CDR3, as DNA: TGTGCCAGCAGCCAAGGAGCGGGAGGCTCTGGGGCCAACGTCCTGACTTTC. This chain connects TRBV3-1 to TRBJ2-6; 9 bases agree with TRBD2. This CDR3 contains 17 residues. V was pared by 1 base and J by 0 bases, with 1 base of the junction left unmatched. CDR1 and CDR2 (germline): LGHDT, YNNKEL (reference sequence).

The table lists this clonotype with many counts. J is TRBJ2-7 and V is TRBV20-1; 8 bases are shared with TRBD2. The J call may be incorrect, as the DNA end agrees better with TRBJ2-1. Germline CDR1 is DFQATT and CDR2 is SNEGSKA (reference sequence). This CDR3 is built from 14 residues. The CDR3 sequence: CSADRGGARDEQFF. CDR3 coding DNA: TGCAGTGCTGACCGGGGGGGGGCGCGGGATGAGCAGTTCTTC.